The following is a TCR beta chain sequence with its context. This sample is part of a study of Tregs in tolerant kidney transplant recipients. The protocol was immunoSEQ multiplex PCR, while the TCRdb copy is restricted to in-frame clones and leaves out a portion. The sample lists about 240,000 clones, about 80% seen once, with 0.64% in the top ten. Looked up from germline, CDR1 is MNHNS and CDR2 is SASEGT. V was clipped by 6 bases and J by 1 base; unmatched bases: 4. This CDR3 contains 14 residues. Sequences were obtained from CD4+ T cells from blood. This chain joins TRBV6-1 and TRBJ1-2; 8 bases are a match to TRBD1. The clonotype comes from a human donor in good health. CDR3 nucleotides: TGTGCCAGCAGGACTGACAGGGGTAACTATGGCTACACCTTC. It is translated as CASRTDRGNYGYTF.